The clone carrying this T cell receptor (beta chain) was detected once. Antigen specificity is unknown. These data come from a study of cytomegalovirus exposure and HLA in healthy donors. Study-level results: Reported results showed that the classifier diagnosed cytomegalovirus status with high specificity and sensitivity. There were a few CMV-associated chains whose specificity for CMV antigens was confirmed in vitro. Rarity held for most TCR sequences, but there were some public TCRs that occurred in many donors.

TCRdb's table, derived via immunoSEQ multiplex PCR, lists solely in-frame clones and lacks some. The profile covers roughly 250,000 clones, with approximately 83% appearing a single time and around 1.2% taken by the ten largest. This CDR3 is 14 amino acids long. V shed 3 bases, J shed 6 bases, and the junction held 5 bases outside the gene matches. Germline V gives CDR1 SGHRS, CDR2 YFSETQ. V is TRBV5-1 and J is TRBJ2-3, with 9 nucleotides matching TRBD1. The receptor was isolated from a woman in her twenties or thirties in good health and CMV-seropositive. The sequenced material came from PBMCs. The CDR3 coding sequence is TGCGCCAGCAGCTCGGGACAGGGTATGGATACGCAGTATTTT. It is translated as CASSSGQGMDTQYF. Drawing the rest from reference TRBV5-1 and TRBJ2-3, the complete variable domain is KAGVTQTPRYLIKTRGQQVTLSCSPISGHRSVSWYQQTPGQGLQFLFEYFSETQRNKGNFPGRFSGRQFSNSRSEMNVSTLELGDSALYLCASSSGQGMDTQYFGPGTRLTVL.